These 11 T cell receptor beta chains share one sample of origin, sequenced in a study of blood T cell repertoires in COVID-19. The table came from immunoSEQ multiplex PCR; TCRdb's copy has only in-frame clones and leaves some out. The repertoire includes about 190,000 clones, 84% of them detected once, and about 5.1% sits in the top ten. What was sequenced was peripheral blood. Receptor source: a woman in her 70s with active or convalescent COVID-19.

This chain connects TRBV7-9 to TRBJ2-3; 7 positions agree with TRBD1. With V trimmed by 4 bases and J by 2 bases, 6 bases remained unmatched. The CDR3 runs to 15 residues. The V gene's germline CDR1 is SEHNR and CDR2 FQNEAQ (reference sequence). The CDR3 region is CASSSRTGITDTQYF. The CDR3 bases are TGTGCCAGCAGCTCAAGGACAGGAATCACAGATACGCAGTATTTT.

This chain links TRBV12-3 or TRBV12-4 with TRBJ2-3, with D hard to call. The V end lost 3 bases, the J end lost 4 bases, and 2 bases lay between the germline ends. The CDR3 extends over 11 amino acids. The CDR3 DNA sequence: TGTGCCAGCAGTTTCTCAGATACGCAGTATTTT. It is translated as CASSFSDTQYF.

The J gene is TRBJ2-1, the V gene TRBV6-5; 8 bases match TRBD1. Per the germline V gene, CDR1 is MNHEY and CDR2 is SVGAGI. The CDR3 contains 15 residues. V gave up 8 bases and J gave up 7 bases; unmatched junction bases: 13. This chain's CDR3 is CASSNLRTGRNEQFF. In DNA form, the CDR3 reads TGTGCCAGCTCCAACCTTCGGACAGGGCGAAATGAGCAGTTCTTC.

The J gene is TRBJ2-7, the V gene TRBV11-2; 10 bases agree with TRBD2. CDR3 size: 15 residues. The germline gives CDR1 SGHAT, CDR2 FQNNGV. After removal of 0 bases from V and 2 bases from J, the junction contained 1 base not matched to a gene. For the CDR3, the DNA is TGTGCCAGCAGCTTAGAAGCGGGAGGGCCCTACGAGCAGTACTTC. Its translation is CASSLEAGGPYEQYF.

Turning to this clone: One end of the junction does not line up with germline, which may come from a read error. J is TRBJ2-7 and V is TRBV7-9; D gene uncertain. Germline V gives CDR1 SEHNR, CDR2 FQNEAQ (reference sequence). CDR3 length equals 15 residues. CDR3 DNA: TGTGCCAGCAGCCCCTCAGGCAGACCAAATTACGTGCAGTACTTC. This sequence encodes CASSPSGRPNYVQYF.

The V call is TRBV5-1, the J call TRBJ2-2; D is possibly TRBD2 (6 bases). V lost 1 base to trimming and J lost 7 bases, with 17 bases between them. CDR3 length: 16 residues. Germline V lookup: CDR1 SGHRS, CDR2 YFSETQ. The CDR3 protein is CASSLSTRTGGGELFF. Here the CDR3 DNA reads TGCGCCAGCAGCTTGTCGACTAGGACCGGGGGCGGGGAGCTGTTTTTT.

The chain joins TRBV15 to TRBJ1-4; D is perhaps TRBD1 (5 bases). The V gene's germline CDR1 is LNHNV and CDR2 YYDKDF (reference sequence). The CDR3 extends over 14 amino acids. Trimming left V 7 bases short and J 0 bases short, with 9 bases between. CDR3 protein: CATTRQTTNEKLFF. The CDR3 DNA follows: TGTGCCACCACTCGACAGACAACTAATGAAAAACTGTTTTTT.

This chain joins TRBV7-2 and TRBJ2-5; TRBD2 matches at 8 bases. Per the germline V gene, CDR1 is SGHTA and CDR2 is FQGNSA. The CDR3 loop spans 15 amino acids. The ends lost 2 bases at V and 4 bases at J; junction bases unmatched: 6. The CDR3 protein is CASSLRAGVRETQYF. CDR3 coding DNA: TGTGCCAGCAGCTTACGAGCGGGAGTACGAGAGACCCAGTACTTC.

The chain employs TRBV3-1 (or the pseudogene TRBV3-2) and TRBJ2-5; D gene uncertain. Deletions cut 9 bases from V and 5 bases from J, with 19 bases between. CDR3 length: 14 residues. Germline-derived CDR1 and CDR2 are LGHDT and YNNKEL (reference sequence). DNA of the CDR3: TGTGCCAGTTCCCCTTTTGACAAGGCGGAGACCCAGTACTTC. Its translation: CASSPFDKAETQYF.

The chain carries TRBV9 and TRBJ1-2; maybe TRBD1 (6 bases). The CDR3 is made up of 15 amino acids. Germline CDR1 and CDR2: SGDLS and YYNGEE. V lost 0 bases and J lost 7, with 16 bases in between. CDR3 sequence: CASSVGTRGSSGYTF. The DNA for the CDR3 is TGTGCCAGCAGCGTAGGAACCAGGGGCTCTTCTGGCTACACCTTC.

The genes are TRBV11-2 and TRBJ1-4, with D possibly matching TRBD1 (6 bases). Germline loops: CDR1 SGHAT, CDR2 FQNNGV. CDR3 size: 13 residues. Trimming pared 3 bases from V and 7 bases from J, leaving 9 bases between. CDR3 bases: TGTGCCAGCAGCTTCGGGACAAGTGAAAAACTGTTTTTT. Translated, it gives CASSFGTSEKLFF.